What follows describes a single T cell receptor (beta chain). Its antigen is not identified. The patients with Susac syndrome were individuals who fulfilled the recently defined diagnostic criteria for disease that was either definite or probable. It was with random hexamers that about 0.45 to 1 ug RNA was reverse transcribed. The authors amplified TCR beta CDR3 across 54 Vbeta and 13 Jbeta using immunoSEQ multiplex PCR. TCRdb itself ran the immunoSEQ multiplex PCR reads through MiXCR, one entry per CDR3 protein. This table holds roughly 150,000 distinct CDR3 sequences, around 95% found once. CDR3 length: 15 amino acids. CDR1 and CDR2 (germline): MGHDK, SYGVNS. V was trimmed by 1 base and J by 0 bases, leaving 9 bases between them. These data belong to a study of CD8 T cells in Susac syndrome. Study-wide results and caveats: The study acknowledged a relatively small number of individuals in its TCR sequencing and HLA analysis.

The chain links TRBV25-1 to TRBJ1-2, with D uncertain. The receptor's source is a human donor with Susac syndrome. What was sequenced was CD4+ T cells from PBMCs. The CDR3 loop is CASSEFSGANYGYTF. The CDR3 DNA follows: TGTGCCAGCAGTGAATTTTCAGGAGCTAACTATGGCTACACCTTC.